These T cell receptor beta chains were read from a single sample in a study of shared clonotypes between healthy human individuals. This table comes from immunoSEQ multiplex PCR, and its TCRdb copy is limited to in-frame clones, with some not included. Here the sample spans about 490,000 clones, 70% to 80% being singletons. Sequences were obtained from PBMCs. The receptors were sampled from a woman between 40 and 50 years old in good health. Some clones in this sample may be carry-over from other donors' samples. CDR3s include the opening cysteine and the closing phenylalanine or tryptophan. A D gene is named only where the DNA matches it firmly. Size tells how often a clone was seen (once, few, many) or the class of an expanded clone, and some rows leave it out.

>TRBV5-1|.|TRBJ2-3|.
CASSFSGPPTDTQYF
TGCGCCAGCAGCTTTAGCGGCCCCCCGACAGATACGCAGTATTTT
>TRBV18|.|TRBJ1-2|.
CASSPGEYGYTF
TGTGCCAGCTCACCAGGCGAATATGGCTACACCTTC
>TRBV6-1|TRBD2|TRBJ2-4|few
CASRGTSGKQNIQYF
TGTGCCAGCAGGGGGACTAGCGGCAAACAAAACATTCAGTACTTC
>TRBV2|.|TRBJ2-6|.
CASSESRWANVLTF
TGTGCCAGCAGTGAAAGCCGCTGGGCCAACGTCCTGACTTTC
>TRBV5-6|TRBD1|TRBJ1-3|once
CASSLDRGGYSGNTIYF
TGTGCCAGCAGCTTGGACAGGGGGGGATATTCTGGAAACACCATATATTTT
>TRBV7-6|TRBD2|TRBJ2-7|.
CASSPGTSGRFNEQHF
TGTGCCAGCAGCCCCGGGACTAGCGGGAGATTCAACGAGCAGCACTTC
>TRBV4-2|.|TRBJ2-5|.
CASSQDLQGGMETQYF
TGTGCCAGCAGCCAAGATCTGCAGGGAGGAATGGAGACCCAGTACTTC
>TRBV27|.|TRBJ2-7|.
CASRGATSYEQYF
TGTGCCAGCAGGGGGGCCACTTCCTACGAGCAGTACTTC
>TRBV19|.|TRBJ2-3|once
CASSMTGESTDTQYF
TGTGCCAGTAGTATGACGGGCGAAAGCACAGATACGCAGTATTTT
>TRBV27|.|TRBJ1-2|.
CASSFRADPILHHGYTF
TGTGCCAGCAGTTTTAGAGCGGATCCAATCCTACACCATGGCTACACCTTC
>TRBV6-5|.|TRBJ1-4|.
CASRYRGTGEKLFF
TGTGCCAGCAGATACAGAGGGACCGGTGAAAAACTGTTTTTT
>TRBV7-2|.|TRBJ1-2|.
CASSLALGSYGYTF
TGTGCCAGCAGCTTAGCGCTCGGGAGCTATGGCTACACCTTC
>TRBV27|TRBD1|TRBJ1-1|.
CAKDRDSLNTEAFF
TGTGCCAAAGACAGGGACTCCTTGAACACTGAAGCTTTCTTT
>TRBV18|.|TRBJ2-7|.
CASSPRAYEQYF
TGTGCCAGCTCACCAAGGGCCTACGAGCAGTACTTC
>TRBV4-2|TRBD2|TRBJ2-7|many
CASSQELAVNSYEQYF
TGTGCCAGCAGCCAAGAGCTAGCGGTTAACTCCTACGAGCAGTACTTC
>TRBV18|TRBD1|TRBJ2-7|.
CASRQGNVYEQYF
TGTGCCAGCCGACAGGGGAACGTTTACGAGCAGTACTTC
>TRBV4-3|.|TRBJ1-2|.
CASSQDPGAAF
TGCGCCAGCAGCCAAGATCCAGGCGCAGCGTTC
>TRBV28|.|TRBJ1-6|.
CASQAYNSPLHF
TGTGCCAGCCAGGCCTATAATTCACCCCTCCACTTT
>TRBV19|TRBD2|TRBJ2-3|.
CASSDSGTSTDTQYF
TGTGCCAGTAGCGATAGCGGGACTAGCACAGATACGCAGTATTTT
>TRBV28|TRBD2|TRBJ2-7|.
CASSLPRGGGEAYEQYF
TGTGCCAGCAGTTTGCCCCGGGGGGGAGGGGAAGCCTACGAGCAGTACTTC
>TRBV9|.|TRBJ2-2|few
CASSENTGELFF
TGTGCCAGCAGCGAGAACACCGGGGAGCTGTTTTTT
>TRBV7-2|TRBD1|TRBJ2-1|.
CASSLYPGQGDNEQFF
TGTGCCAGCAGCTTATATCCGGGACAGGGGGACAATGAGCAGTTCTTC
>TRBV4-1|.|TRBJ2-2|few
CASSLQLTTGELFF
TGCGCCAGCAGCCTACAGTTAACCACCGGGGAGCTGTTTTTT
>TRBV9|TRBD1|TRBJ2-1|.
CASSKGDRGFNEQFF
TGTGCCAGCAGCAAAGGGGACAGGGGTTTTAATGAGCAGTTCTTC
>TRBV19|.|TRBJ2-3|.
CASSIDLGQGDTQYF
TGTGCCAGTAGTATAGATCTGGGCCAGGGAGATACGCAGTATTTT
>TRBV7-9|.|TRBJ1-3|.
CASSLQEPVSGNTIYF
TGTGCCAGCAGCTTACAGGAGCCAGTCTCTGGAAACACCATATATTTT
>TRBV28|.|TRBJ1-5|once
CAGHSGVSNQPQHF
TGTGCCGGTCATTCAGGGGTTAGCAATCAGCCCCAGCATTTT
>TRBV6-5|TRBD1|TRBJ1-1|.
CASSLTGGNTEAFF
TGTGCCAGCAGTCTTACAGGGGGTAACACTGAAGCTTTCTTT
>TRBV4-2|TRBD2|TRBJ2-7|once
CASSQDSGSGINEQYF
TGTGCCAGCAGCCAAGATTCGGGGAGCGGGATTAACGAGCAGTACTTC
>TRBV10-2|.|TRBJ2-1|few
CASRLNEQFF
TGCGCCAGCAGACTTAATGAGCAGTTCTTC
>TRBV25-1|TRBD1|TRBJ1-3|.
CASSTGASSGNTIYF
TGTGCCAGCAGTACAGGGGCGAGCTCTGGAAACACCATATATTTT
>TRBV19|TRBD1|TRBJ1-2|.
CASSIIPGQRNGYTF
TGTGCCAGTAGTATTATACCGGGACAGAGAAATGGCTACACCTTC
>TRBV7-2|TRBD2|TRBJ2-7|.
CASSFNAGGSREQYF
TGTGCCAGCAGCTTTAATGCGGGAGGCAGTAGGGAGCAGTACTTC
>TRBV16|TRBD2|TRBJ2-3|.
CASSQPGLASTDTQYF
TGTGCCAGCAGCCAACCGGGACTAGCGTCCACAGATACGCAGTATTTT
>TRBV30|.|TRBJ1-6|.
CAFQRSSYNSPLHF
TGTGCCTTCCAGAGGAGCTCCTATAATTCACCCCTCCACTTT
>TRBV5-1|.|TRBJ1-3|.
CASSLTRSSGNTIYF
TGCGCCAGCAGCCTCACACGCAGCTCTGGAAACACCATATATTTT
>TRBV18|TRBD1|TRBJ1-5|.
CASSPGQEGQPQHF
TGTGCCAGCTCACCGGGACAGGAGGGTCAGCCCCAGCATTTT
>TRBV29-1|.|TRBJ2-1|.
CSARVADNEQFF
TGCAGCGCCCGGGTGGCGGACAATGAGCAGTTCTTC
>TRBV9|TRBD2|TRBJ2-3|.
CASSLGLAGGITDTQYF
TGTGCCAGCAGCCTCGGACTAGCGGGAGGAATCACAGATACGCAGTATTTT
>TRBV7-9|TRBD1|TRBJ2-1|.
CASSGGTGNRKNEQFF
TGTGCCAGCAGCGGGGGGACAGGGAATCGCAAGAATGAGCAGTTCTTC
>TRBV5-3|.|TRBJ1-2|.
CARSSPTPVPHGYTF
TGTGCCAGAAGCTCACCGACACCCGTCCCCCATGGCTACACCTTC
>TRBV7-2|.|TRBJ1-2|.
CASSLNTVLDGYTF
TGTGCCAGCAGCTTAAATACGGTTCTGGATGGCTACACCTTC
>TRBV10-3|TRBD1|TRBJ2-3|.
CAIRATGGSTDTQYF
TGTGCCATCAGGGCCACAGGGGGCAGCACAGATACGCAGTATTTT
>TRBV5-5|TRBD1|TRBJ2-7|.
CASSLVLQGHYEQYF
TGTGCCAGCAGCTTGGTGTTACAGGGGCACTACGAGCAGTACTTC
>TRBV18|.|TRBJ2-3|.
CASSPIPLDTQYF
TGTGCCAGCTCACCAATCCCCCTAGATACGCAGTATTTT